This is a list of T cell receptor beta chains from one sample in a study of a mutant IDH1 vaccine in newly diagnosed glioma. Only in-frame clones appear in the TCRdb table, and some are missing; sequencing was by immunoSEQ multiplex PCR. The profile shows around 18,000 clones, around 95% of them singletons. Sequenced material: peripheral blood mononuclear cells (PBMCs), taken from a glioma patient treated with radiotherapy, temozolomide or both. Receptors were obtained from a woman aged 18-29 years with glioma. Some clones in this sample may be carry-over from other donors' samples. CDR3s include the opening cysteine and the closing phenylalanine or tryptophan. A D gene is named only where the DNA matches it firmly. Not every row has a clone size; where given, it reads once, few, many or a size class.

TRBJ1-5 TRBD1 - TRBV2 CASTIKPGQGNQPQHF TGTGCCAGCACTATCAAACCGGGACAGGGGAATCAGCCCCAGCATTTT
TRBJ1-1 - - TRBV28 CASSPVYDGGGTEAFF TGTGCCAGCAGCCCCGTCTACGATGGTGGCGGCACTGAAGCTTTCTTT
TRBJ2-1 TRBD2 - TRBV5-4 CASSPPGLAGGYEQFF TGTGCCAGCAGCCCACCGGGACTAGCGGGAGGGTATGAGCAGTTCTTC
TRBJ2-2 - - TRBV4-3 CASSQDHGSRNGELFF TGCGCCAGCAGCCAAGACCACGGGAGTAGGAACGGGGAGCTGTTTTTT
TRBJ1-2 - - TRBV10-1 CASSKTEEFFYGYTF TGCGCCAGCAGTAAGACTGAAGAGTTTTTTTATGGCTACACCTTC
TRBJ1-5 - - TRBV5-6 CASSLGIQPQHF TGTGCCAGCAGCTTGGGGATTCAGCCCCAGCATTTT
TRBJ2-7 - - TRBV5-4 CASSVLNYEQYF TGTGCCAGCAGCGTACTTAACTACGAGCAGTACTTC
TRBJ1-1 TRBD1 - TRBV7-9 CASSLEGAGTEAFF TGTGCCAGCAGCTTGGAGGGGGCGGGCACTGAAGCTTTCTTT
TRBJ1-6 - - TRBV25-1 CASTLTPNNSPLHF TGTGCCAGCACCTTGACACCTAATAATTCACCCCTCCACTTT
TRBJ1-1 - - TRBV13 CASSGQVNTEAFF TGTGCCAGCAGCGGACAAGTGAACACTGAAGCTTTCTTT
TRBJ1-4 - - TRBV5-6 CASSRKEATNEKLFF TGTGCCAGCAGCCGAAAGGAGGCGACAAATGAAAAACTGTTTTTT
TRBJ2-7 TRBD2 - TRBV10-3 CAIRPGLAGEQYF TGTGCCATCAGGCCGGGACTAGCCGGCGAGCAGTACTTC
TRBJ2-3 TRBD1 - TRBV5-1 CASSFRAGGEDTQYF TGCGCCAGCAGCTTTAGGGCAGGGGGCGAAGATACGCAGTATTTT
TRBJ1-1 TRBD1 - TRBV30 CAWISGTGALGAFF TGTGCCTGGATCTCCGGGACAGGGGCGCTTGGAGCTTTCTTT
TRBJ2-3 - - TRBV7-9 CASSLVSGSTDTQYF TGTGCCAGCAGCTTAGTGTCCGGGAGCACAGATACGCAGTATTTT
TRBJ2-7 TRBD2 few TRBV4-3 CASSQEIGGSVDEQYF TGCGCCAGCAGCCAAGAAATCGGGGGGTCGGTCGACGAGCAGTACTTC
TRBJ2-7 - - TRBV5-1 CASSLEGSGPYEQYF TGCGCCAGCAGCTTGGAGGGATCCGGGCCCTACGAGCAGTACTTC
TRBJ2-6 - - TRBV5-6 CASSFRPGSGANVLTF TGTGCCAGCAGCTTCAGACCGGGCTCTGGGGCCAACGTCCTGACTTTC
TRBJ2-1 - - TRBV29-1 CSGGTNLYNEQFF TGCAGCGGAGGGACAAACCTTTACAATGAGCAGTTCTTC
TRBJ1-2 - - TRBV10-3 CAISESGSNYGYTF TGTGCCATCAGTGAGTCGGGTTCTAACTATGGCTACACCTTC
TRBJ2-1 TRBD1 - TRBV6-1 CASSEGDRVIGNEQFF TGTGCCAGCAGTGAAGGCGACAGGGTAATTGGCAATGAGCAGTTCTTC
TRBJ2-3 - - TRBV7-2 CASSLAHGGILGTDTQYF TGTGCCAGCAGCTTAGCGCACGGCGGGATACTAGGAACAGATACGCAGTATTTT
TRBJ2-2 - - TRBV4-3 CASSQGTVNTGELFF TGCGCCAGCAGCCAAGGGACAGTGAACACCGGGGAGCTGTTTTTT
TRBJ1-2 TRBD1 - TRBV5-4 CASSRDRGNYGYTF TGTGCCAGCAGCCGGGACAGGGGTAACTATGGCTACACCTTC
TRBJ2-3 - - TRBV2 CASSEARLVTDTQYF TGTGCCAGCAGTGAAGCCCGGCTCGTTACAGATACGCAGTATTTT
TRBJ1-1 - - TRBV7-2 CASSLGAENTEAFF TGTGCCAGCAGCTTAGGTGCCGAGAACACTGAAGCTTTCTTT
TRBJ1-1 - - TRBV6-1 CASSSTGTEAFF TGTGCCAGCAGTTCAACAGGGACTGAAGCTTTCTTT
TRBJ1-3 - - TRBV28 CASSSGDRNTIYF TGTGCCAGCAGTTCGGGAGATCGAAACACCATATATTTT
TRBJ2-7 - - TRBV29-1 CSVDQGNYEQYF TGCAGCGTTGATCAGGGGAACTACGAGCAGTACTTC
TRBJ2-1 TRBD2 - TRBV18 CASSPTSGGANEQFF TGTGCCAGCTCACCGACTAGCGGGGGGGCCAATGAGCAGTTCTTC
TRBJ2-7 - once TRBV28 CASSRLTGNYEQYF TGTGCCAGCAGTCGCCTCACAGGGAACTACGAGCAGTACTTC
TRBJ1-2 - - TRBV6-1 CASSEDVNYGYTF TGTGCCAGCAGTGAAGACGTTAACTATGGCTACACCTTC
TRBJ2-3 - - TRBV18 CASSPRDWGNIDTQYF TGTGCCAGCTCACCACGTGACTGGGGGAATATCGATACGCAGTATTTT
TRBJ2-3 TRBD2 - TRBV5-6 CASSLAGTSGGAYTQYF TGTGCCAGCAGCTTGGCCGGGACTAGCGGGGGGGCGTATACGCAGTATTTT
TRBJ1-5 TRBD1 - TRBV27 CASRSGQGQNQPQHF TGTGCCAGCAGATCGGGACAGGGGCAAAATCAGCCCCAGCATTTT
TRBJ1-4 TRBD1 - TRBV7-2 CASSLGTGGFRANEKLFF TGTGCCAGCAGCCTCGGGACAGGGGGGTTTAGGGCTAATGAAAAACTGTTTTTT
TRBJ2-7 TRBD1 - TRBV27 CASSVDRGHEQYF TGTGCCAGCAGTGTAGACAGGGGCCACGAGCAGTACTTC
TRBJ2-7 TRBD2 - TRBV5-4 CASSLEASGIYEQYF TGTGCCAGCAGCTTGGAGGCTAGCGGGATCTACGAGCAGTACTTC
TRBJ1-2 TRBD1 - TRBV11-3 CASSRDRVYGYTF TGTGCCAGCAGCCGCGACAGGGTATACGGCTACACCTTC
TRBJ2-2 - - TRBV6-4 CASSMDGANTGELFF TGTGCCAGCAGCATGGACGGGGCAAACACCGGGGAGCTGTTTTTT
TRBJ2-7 TRBD1 - TRBV29-1 CSAWGQSTYEQYF TGCAGCGCTTGGGGACAGAGCACCTACGAGCAGTACTTC
TRBJ1-2 TRBD1 - TRBV11-2 CASSSTLQGAYGYTF TGTGCCAGCAGTTCCACCCTTCAGGGGGCCTATGGCTACACCTTC
TRBJ1-1 - - TRBV30 CAWSRAVNTEAFF TGTGCCTGGAGCAGGGCAGTTAACACTGAAGCTTTCTTT
TRBJ1-1 TRBD1 - TRBV28 CASSTLWGQETEAFF TGTGCCAGCAGCACTCTATGGGGACAGGAAACTGAAGCTTTCTTT
TRBJ1-6 TRBD1 - TRBV19 CASNDRGLSPLHF TGTGCCAGTAACGACAGGGGGCTATCACCCCTCCACTTT
TRBJ2-7 TRBD1 - TRBV7-3 CASSSIRDRVPYEQYF TGTGCCAGCAGCTCGATCCGGGACAGGGTACCCTACGAGCAGTACTTC
TRBJ1-1 - - TRBV5-4 CASSLWAGVNTEAFF TGTGCCAGCAGCTTGTGGGCAGGGGTGAACACTGAAGCTTTCTTT
TRBJ1-6 - - TRBV7-8 CASSIIQSSYNSPLHF TGTGCCAGCAGCATAATCCAGAGCTCCTATAATTCACCCCTCCACTTT
TRBJ1-4 - - TRBV7-9 CASTLAGGEKLFF TGTGCCAGCACCCTGGCGGGGGGCGAAAAACTGTTTTTT
TRBJ2-7 - - TRBV18 CASSRARDYEQYF TGTGCCAGCTCGCGGGCCAGAGACTACGAGCAGTACTTC
TRBJ1-3 TRBD1 - TRBV5-1 CASSLATGAGNTIYF TGCGCCAGCAGCTTGGCCACAGGGGCGGGAAACACCATATATTTT
TRBJ2-7 - - TRBV30 CAWRKAGNSYEQYF TGTGCCTGGAGAAAGGCGGGGAACTCCTACGAGCAGTACTTC
TRBJ2-1 TRBD2 - TRBV7-2 CASSLGLAGGNEQFF TGTGCCAGCAGCTTAGGGCTAGCGGGAGGGAATGAGCAGTTCTTC
TRBJ2-3 - - TRBV6-4 CASSGFQGGTDTQYF TGTGCCAGCAGTGGTTTTCAGGGTGGCACAGATACGCAGTATTTT
TRBJ2-2 - - TRBV25-1 CASSDRTDTGELFF TGTGCCAGCAGTGACCGGACAGACACCGGGGAGCTGTTTTTT